This T cell receptor beta chain originates from a study of chemoradiotherapy in HPV16-positive cancers. Per germline, CDR1 LNHDA and CDR2 SQIVND (reference sequence). With 3 bases removed from V and 7 bases from J, the gap between germline ends came to 18 bases. The CDR3 runs to 15 residues. Repertoires were sampled repeatedly during chemoradiotherapy. TCRdb's copy holds only in-frame clones and misses some; the assay was immunoSEQ multiplex PCR. The sample contains about 2,200 clones, about 86% of which appear only once. This specimen was tumor tissue, taken from a patient who underwent chemoradiotherapy. This receptor was obtained from a human donor with HPV-associated anogenital cancer. The chain recombines TRBV19 with TRBJ1-1, with D perhaps TRBD1 (6 bases). The CDR3 is CASSMSGRGSGEAFF. Written as DNA, the CDR3 is TGTGCCAGTAGTATGAGCGGCAGGGGCTCGGGTGAAGCTTTCTTT.